The 26 T cell receptor beta chains given below trace back to one sample, sequenced in a study of PD-L1 blockade in urothelial cancer. TCRdb's copy holds only in-frame clones and misses some; the assay was immunoSEQ multiplex PCR. This table holds around 19,000 clones, about 86% found once. Sequencing was performed on PBMCs, taken around atezolizumab (anti-PD-L1) treatment. Receptors originate from a man aged 50 to 59 with urothelial cancer.

The gene calls are TRBV7-8 and TRBJ1-4; D perhaps matches TRBD1 (5 bases). V was cut by 1 base and J by 6 bases, with 12 bases left in between. Germline loops: CDR1 SGHVS, CDR2 FQNEAQ. The CDR3 totals 15 residues. The CDR3 protein is CASSLGRVGDEKLFF. The CDR3 nucleotides read TGTGCCAGCAGCTTAGGCAGGGTCGGAGATGAAAAACTGTTTTTT.

This clone was seen just once. The chain is built from TRBV14 and TRBJ2-3; 8 positions agree with TRBD2. Looked up from germline, CDR1 is SGHDN and CDR2 is FVKESK. The CDR3 length is 14 residues. J gave up 1 base and V 7 bases, and 4 bases lay outside the gene matches. The CDR3 spells CASTMTSGTDTQYF. CDR3 in DNA: TGTGCCAGCACCATGACTAGCGGCACAGATACGCAGTATTTT.

V and J are TRBV6-4 and TRBJ1-1, with 9 bases lining up with TRBD1. In germline, CDR1 is MRHNA, CDR2 SNTAGT. V lost 5 bases to trimming and J lost 2 bases; unmatched junction nucleotides: 9. This CDR3 region has 16 residues. CDR3 DNA: TGTGCCAGCAGTACACAGGGGGCTGATGGTAACACTGAAGCTTTCTTT. This translates into CASSTQGADGNTEAFF.

This clone was recorded only once. The chain carries TRBV7-8 and TRBJ1-2, with 8 bases identical to TRBD1. Trimming took 5 bases from V and 7 from J; bases not matched to a gene: 6. The CDR3 runs to 13 residues. CDR1 is SGHVS, CDR2 FQNEAQ, per germline. The CDR3 DNA follows: TGTGCCAGCAGCCCAGGGGGCGCGAGTGGCTACACCTTC. Its translation is CASSPGGASGYTF.

J is TRBJ2-1 and V is TRBV11-2; no clear D. From germline, CDR1 is SGHAT and CDR2 FQNNGV. Trimming took 2 bases from V and 2 from J, leaving 19 bases between them. CDR3 size: 18 residues. The CDR3 protein is CASSLSGVFGPAYNEQFF. The CDR3 DNA reads as TGTGCCAGCAGCTTATCCGGTGTGTTTGGGCCAGCCTACAATGAGCAGTTCTTC.

The chain has TRBV6-1 and TRBJ2-1; TRBD1 matches at 10 bases. There are 15 residues in the CDR3. V lost 7 bases and J lost 8; bases outside the gene matches: 11. The germline gives CDR1 MNHNS, CDR2 SASEGT. CDR3 DNA: TGTGCCAGCACCGAAGGACAGGGGGATATGGATGAGCAGTTCTTC. Its translation: CASTEGQGDMDEQFF.

The chain combines TRBV28 with TRBJ1-1; no reliable D call. The germline V gene encodes CDR1 MDHEN and CDR2 SYDVKM. V was shortened by 5 bases and J by 0 bases, with 13 bases between the two germline ends. CDR3 length: 15 amino acids. In DNA, the CDR3 is TGTGCCAGCAGTCCCCTTTGGCAGATGAACACTGAAGCTTTCTTT. This codes for CASSPLWQMNTEAFF.

This clone occurred once. This may be a read error: a much more frequent sequence differs by one nucleotide. This chain joins TRBV7-8 and TRBJ1-2; possible D gene TRBD1, 5 bases. The germline V and J ends were trimmed by 1 base and 3 bases, with 6 bases remaining between them. CDR1 is SGHVS and CDR2 is FQNEAQ in the germline V gene. The CDR3 runs to 13 residues. CDR3 loop: CASSLVRDYGYTF. DNA of the CDR3: TGTGCCAGCAGCTTAGTCAGGGACTATGGCTACACCTTC.

The chain combines TRBV21-1 with TRBJ2-3; the D call TRBD2 from the table was never checked on the DNA. TRBV21-1 constitutes a pseudogene. The CDR3 is 18 amino acids. The chain's CDR3 is CASSKASGGEGSTDTQYF. The CDR3 DNA reads as TGTGCCAGCAGCAAAGCTAGCGGGGGGGAGGGAAGCACAGATACGCAGTATTTT.

In DNA form, the CDR3 reads TGCGCCAGCGGACTGACAGGGAACACTGAAGCTTTCTTT. Residues: CASGLTGNTEAFF. The chain is built from TRBV5-1 and TRBJ1-1; possible D gene TRBD1, 6 bases. This CDR3 is 13 amino acids long. Per germline, CDR1 SGHRS and CDR2 YFSETQ. V lost 7 bases, J lost 1 base, and 11 bases lay in between. Based on the CDR3 plus reference TRBV5-1 and TRBJ1-1, the full variable domain is KAGVTQTPRYLIKTRGQQVTLSCSPISGHRSVSWYQQTPGQGLQFLFEYFSETQRNKGNFPGRFSGRQFSNSRSEMNVSTLELGDSALYLCASGLTGNTEAFFGQGTRLTVV.

The J gene is TRBJ1-2, the V gene TRBV6-1; maybe TRBD1 (6 bases). The germline V gene encodes CDR1 MNHNS and CDR2 SASEGT. Trimming pared 3 bases from V and 1 base from J, leaving 9 bases between. The CDR3 has 14 residues. The CDR3 bases are TGTGCCAGCAGTGAGGGGACACTTAACTATGGCTACACCTTC. Translated: CASSEGTLNYGYTF.

J is TRBJ2-7 and V is TRBV28; TRBD1 matches 7 bases. Germline assignment: CDR1 MDHEN and CDR2 SYDVKM. V was clipped by 5 bases and J by 1 base; unmatched bases: 11. The CDR3 is 16 amino acids. The CDR3 DNA reads as TGTGCCAGCAGTGGAACCGACAGGGAGAGATCCTACGAGCAGTACTTC. Translation: CASSGTDRERSYEQYF.

The V gene is TRBV5-8, the J gene TRBJ2-2; D is ambiguous. The CDR3 is made up of 14 amino acids. V lost 6 bases and J 2 bases, leaving 11 bases between the germline ends. Germline V gives CDR1 SGHTS, CDR2 YDEGEE. The CDR3 loop reads CASTPRSNTGELFF. CDR3 coding DNA: TGTGCCAGCACCCCCCGGAGTAACACCGGGGAGCTGTTTTTT.

The gene calls are TRBV27 and TRBJ2-7, with TRBD2 matching 7 bases. V lost 4 bases and J lost 3; bases outside the gene matches: 9. CDR3 length: 15 amino acids. Germline V gene sequence: CDR1 MNHEY, CDR2 SMNVEV (reference sequence). In DNA form, the CDR3 reads TGTGCCAGCAGTTGGGGGGGATCAATCGGCTACGAGCAGTACTTC. It codes for CASSWGGSIGYEQYF.

The V gene is TRBV6-6, the J gene TRBJ2-5; 7 positions agree with TRBD1. There are 13 residues in the CDR3. Germline loops: CDR1 MNHNY, CDR2 SVGAGI (reference sequence). V gave up 6 bases and J gave up 2 bases; unmatched junction bases: 3. The CDR3, as DNA: TGTGCCAGCAGCGAGGACAGGCAAGAGACCCAGTACTTC. It translates to CASSEDRQETQYF.

The gene calls are TRBV18 and TRBJ2-1; the match to TRBD2 covers 7 bases. CDR3 length: 13 residues. The V gene's germline CDR1 is KGHSH and CDR2 LQKENI. The junction had 3 bases not matched to a gene; V was cut back by 2 bases and J by 8 bases. In DNA form, the CDR3 reads TGTGCCAGCTCACCAGGACTAGTCTATGAGCAGTTCTTC. This gives the protein CASSPGLVYEQFF.

This clone appeared once. This rearrangement joins TRBV28 to TRBJ2-7, with 9 bases fitting TRBD1. Germline assignment: CDR1 MDHEN and CDR2 SYDVKM. The trim removed 6 bases at V and 2 bases at J, leaving 11 bases unmatched. The CDR3 spans 16 residues. The CDR3 is CASSNPRDRVPYEQYF. The CDR3 region has the DNA TGTGCCAGCAGCAACCCCCGGGACAGGGTTCCCTACGAGCAGTACTTC.

This clone was found once. V gene TRBV5-4 combines with J gene TRBJ2-7, with 10 bases that match TRBD1. There are 15 residues in the CDR3. CDR1 and CDR2 from the germline V gene are SGHNT and YYREEE (reference sequence). V lost 2 bases to trimming and J lost 4 bases; unmatched junction nucleotides: 6. The DNA for the CDR3 is TGTGCCAGCAGCTTACCTCCGGGACAGGGGTACGAGCAGTACTTC. This encodes CASSLPPGQGYEQYF.

The chain couples TRBV5-1 to TRBJ2-1, with 13 nucleotides matching TRBD2. J was trimmed by 0 bases and V by 4 bases; bases with no gene match: 1. Germline V CDR1 and CDR2: SGHRS, YFSETQ. This CDR3 region has 16 residues. CDR3 in amino acids: CASSRLAGGSYNEQFF. CDR3 nucleotide sequence: TGCGCCAGCAGCAGACTAGCGGGAGGCTCCTACAATGAGCAGTTCTTC. The entire variable domain, with the rest obtained from reference TRBV5-1 and TRBJ2-1, is as follows: KAGVTQTPRYLIKTRGQQVTLSCSPISGHRSVSWYQQTPGQGLQFLFEYFSETQRNKGNFPGRFSGRQFSNSRSEMNVSTLELGDSALYLCASSRLAGGSYNEQFFGPGTRLTVL.

The chain carries TRBV9 and TRBJ1-3; D unclear. The CDR3 is 16 residues long. The germline gives CDR1 SGDLS, CDR2 YYNGEE. V was trimmed by 4 bases and J by 2 bases, leaving 16 bases between them. In DNA form, the CDR3 reads TGTGCCAGCAGCAATCAGCGAGGGAGGACTGGAAACACCATATATTTT. Translating it yields CASSNQRGRTGNTIYF.

The rearrangement joins TRBV2 to TRBJ1-1; D may be TRBD1 (5 bases). CDR3 size: 14 residues. Trimming cost V 2 bases and J 8 bases, with 15 bases left between them. The germline V gene encodes CDR1 SNHLY and CDR2 FYNNEI. CDR3 sequence reads: CASSERGPGLEAFF. DNA for the CDR3: TGTGCCAGCAGTGAAAGGGGCCCAGGGCTAGAAGCTTTCTTT.

J is TRBJ1-3 and V is TRBV29-1; D gene ambiguous. CDR3 size: 12 residues. V was pared by 5 bases and J by 3 bases, with 8 bases between. Germline CDR1 reads SQVTM; CDR2 reads ANQGSEA. As DNA, the CDR3 is TGCAGCGTTTTGACTGGTGGAAACACCATATATTTT. This translates into CSVLTGGNTIYF.

V and J are TRBV11-3 and TRBJ2-7, with 10 bases matching TRBD1. J was trimmed by 5 bases and V by 5 bases; bases with no gene match: 6. Per the germline V gene, CDR1 is SGHNT and CDR2 is YENEEA. The CDR3 has 14 residues. CDR3 coding DNA: TGTGCCAGCAGCCGAGGACAGGGGGTAAACGAGCAGTACTTC. Translated: CASSRGQGVNEQYF.

The genes are TRBV9 and TRBJ2-6; 10 nucleotides line up with TRBD1. J lost 3 bases, V lost 6 bases, and 3 bases had no gene match. Looked up from germline, CDR1 is SGDLS and CDR2 is YYNGEE. CDR3 length equals 15 residues. The CDR3 spells CASKTGGNGANVLTF. The CDR3 nucleotides read TGTGCCAGCAAGACAGGGGGCAATGGGGCCAACGTCCTGACTTTC.

This chain uses TRBV9 with TRBJ1-5; tentatively, D is TRBD1 (6 bases). Trimming pared 3 bases from V and 1 base from J, leaving 11 bases between. CDR3 length: 15 amino acids. The V gene's germline CDR1 is SGDLS and CDR2 YYNGEE. CDR3 coding DNA: TGTGCCAGCAGCGCAGGGACACTCAGCAATCAGCCCCAGCATTTT. Translating it yields CASSAGTLSNQPQHF.

The V and J genes are TRBV2 and TRBJ2-7; TRBD1 matches 8 bases. V lost 7 bases and J lost 4; bases outside the gene matches: 3. The CDR3 length is 12 residues. Looked up from germline, CDR1 is SNHLY and CDR2 is FYNNEI. The CDR3 coding sequence is TGTGCCAGCACCCGACAGGGGTACGAGCAGTACTTC. As protein: CASTRQGYEQYF.